This T cell receptor (beta chain) is drawn from a study of cytotoxic CD8 clonotypes in ibrutinib-treated CLL. Study context: The group held 10 to 11 relapsed/refractory and around 15 treatment-naive patients, with some 17 IGHV unmutated. Averaging across samples gave roughly 260,000 productive templates and about 94,000 productive rearrangements. Findings and limits, study-wide: Public clonotypes, found uncommonly, either contracted or stayed stable on treatment.

To note about this clone: Its cognate antigen is unknown.

Germline-derived CDR1 and CDR2 are SNHLY and FYNNEI. The trim removed 6 bases at V and 7 bases at J, leaving 5 bases unmatched. This CDR3 is 15 amino acids long. Using immunoSEQ multiplex PCR, the repertoire was profiled, and TCRdb retains in-frame clones only, with some absent. The data contain 40,000 or so clones, 65% to 70% of them singletons. V and J are TRBV2 and TRBJ2-3; TRBD2 aligns across 15 bases. The starting material was PBMCs, obtained after 24 months of ibrutinib treatment. The TCR was taken from a human donor with chronic lymphocytic leukemia. The CDR3 here is CASSGLAGGPNTQYF. The CDR3 DNA reads TGTGCCAGCAGCGGACTAGCGGGAGGGCCAAATACGCAGTATTTT.